This T cell receptor beta chain was sequenced during a study of beta chain features in type 1 diabetes. Across the whole study: Sorted cells, about 99 million in number, were examined across all samples. Study-wide points: Patients with type 1 diabetes carried fewer insertions and had more deletions at their VDJ junctions. A moderate, significant TCRB CDR3 shortening appeared in type 1 diabetes across four CD4+ subsets.

Germline values: CDR1 SGDLS, CDR2 YYNGEE. The CDR3 has 15 residues. Losses at the gene ends were 0 bases for V and 5 bases for J; bases not matched to a gene: 7. Sorting that relied on CD45RO/CCR7/CD25/CD127/CD95/CD27 yielded CD4+ naive, central memory, regulatory and stem cell-like memory cells. Reverse transcription of all isolated RNA meant that expressed TCRB transcripts were sequenced. Deep immunoSEQ sequencing covered naive, central memory and regulatory T cell samples. Using immunoSEQ multiplex PCR, the repertoire was profiled, and TCRdb retains in-frame clones only, with some absent. The sample lists fewer than 200,000 clones, 10% seen once, with more than 0.45% in the top ten. In this sample, this clone turned up a few times. Antigen unknown.

The sequencing input was central memory CD4+ T cells from blood. This receptor was taken from a young man with type 1 diabetes. V gene TRBV9 combines with J gene TRBJ2-5; 7 bases align to TRBD2. The CDR3 DNA reads as TGTGCCAGCAGCGTAGGGGCGGGAGAGAGGGAGACCCAGTACTTC. This gives the protein CASSVGAGERETQYF.